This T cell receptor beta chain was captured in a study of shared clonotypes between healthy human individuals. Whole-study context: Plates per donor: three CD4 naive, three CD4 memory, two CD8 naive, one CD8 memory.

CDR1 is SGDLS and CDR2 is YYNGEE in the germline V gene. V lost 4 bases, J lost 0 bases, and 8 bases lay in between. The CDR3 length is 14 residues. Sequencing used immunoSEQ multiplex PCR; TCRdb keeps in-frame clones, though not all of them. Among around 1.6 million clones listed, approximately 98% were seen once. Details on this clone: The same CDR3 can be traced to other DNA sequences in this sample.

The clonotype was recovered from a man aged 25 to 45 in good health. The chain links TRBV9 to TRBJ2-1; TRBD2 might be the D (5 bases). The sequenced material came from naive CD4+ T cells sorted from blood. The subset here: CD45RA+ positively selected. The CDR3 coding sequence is TGTGCCAGCAGCCCGGGAAGCTCCTACAATGAGCAGTTCTTC. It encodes CASSPGSSYNEQFF.